This TCR beta chain was retrieved from a study of T cell responses to AZD1222 COVID-19 vaccine. The CDR3 extends over 15 amino acids. The ends were cut back, 0 bases at V and 5 bases at J, with 13 bases in the middle. Germline lookup yields CDR1 MGHRA and CDR2 YSYEKL. Some clones are missing from TCRdb's copy, which holds only in-frame ones; the method was immunoSEQ multiplex PCR. Of some 100,000 clones listed, just over 90% are singletons. This chain links TRBV4-1 with TRBJ1-1; D might be TRBD1 (5 bases). The origin of this receptor is an adult in good health. The sample in question was peripheral blood, obtained on day 0 of AZD1222 vaccination. CDR3 DNA: TGCGCCAGCAGCCAAGATTCCCGTTGGGGGACTGAAGCTTTCTTT. Protein: CASSQDSRWGTEAFF.